Presented here are 30 T cell receptor beta chains from one specimen sequenced in a study of cytomegalovirus exposure and HLA in healthy donors (TCRdb year 2017). Receptor amplification or capture employed the immunoSEQ multiplex PCR assay. For the multiplex PCR, a mixture combining 60 forward primers for TCR Vbeta segments and 13 reverse primers for TCR Jbeta segments was used. Sourced from immuneACCESS, this table was stored by TCRdb with only in-frame sequences that have V and J called. A share of the clones is absent; for the studies checked, an unresolved V gene accounts for under half, and the remainder has no known explanation. This sample gives approximately 110,000 clones in total; roughly 73% of them show up just once. Roughly 0.87% of the sample belongs to the ten largest clones. The sequencing sample was made of PBMCs. These receptors were collected from a woman aged 25 to 39 in good health and CMV-seronegative.

This clone has more than one count but fewer than ten. The chain has TRBV10-3 and TRBJ2-7; 8 nucleotides align to TRBD1. This CDR3 contains 19 residues. After removal of 0 bases from V and 0 bases from J, the junction contained 13 bases not matched to a gene. Looked up from germline, CDR1 is ENHRY and CDR2 is SYGVKD. CDR3 amino acids: CAISESSRYNGQGSYEQYF. In nucleotides, the CDR3 is TGTGCCATCAGTGAGTCATCTCGTTATAATGGACAGGGCTCCTACGAGCAGTACTTC.

The chain links TRBV5-1 to TRBJ2-3; the match to TRBD2 covers 10 bases. The V gene's germline CDR1 is SGHRS and CDR2 YFSETQ. With 0 bases clipped from V and 3 bases from J, the junction kept 10 bases outside the gene matches. CDR3 length: 18 amino acids. CDR3 region: CASSLGSGRRLKTDTQYF. DNA for the CDR3: TGCGCCAGCAGCTTGGGTAGCGGGAGGCGTTTAAAGACAGATACGCAGTATTTT.

This chain joins TRBV4-3 and TRBJ2-3, with 7 bases fitting TRBD1. V trimming: 3 bases; J trimming: 5 bases; junction bases outside the gene matches: 17. The V gene's germline CDR1 is LGHNA and CDR2 YSLEER. The CDR3 consists of 18 residues. DNA for the CDR3: TGCGCCAGCAGCCAGAGAGGCTGGGCCCTGGACAGGCAAGATACGCAGTATTTT. Translation gives CASSQRGWALDRQDTQYF.

The chain recombines TRBV6-5 with TRBJ2-6; D not certain. Germline V gives CDR1 MNHEY, CDR2 SVGAGI. V was pared by 7 bases and J by 0 bases, with 7 bases between. This CDR3 spans 14 amino acids. The CDR3 protein is CASTDVSGANVLTF. The CDR3 DNA reads as TGTGCCAGCACAGATGTCTCTGGGGCCAACGTCCTGACTTTC.

The chain carries TRBV30 and TRBJ1-2; no clear D. V was shortened by 5 bases and J by 8 bases, with 27 bases between the two germline ends. There are 16 residues in the CDR3. The germline V gene has CDR1 GTSNPN and CDR2 SVGIG (reference sequence). The CDR3 DNA sequence: TGTGCCTGGGGTCTGGGGAGGGTCCCTCCTATTGGCGGCTACACCTTC. This gives the protein CAWGLGRVPPIGGYTF.

V usage is TRBV4-1 and J usage is TRBJ2-5; tentatively, D is TRBD1 (5 bases). Germline V gene data show CDR1 as MGHRA and CDR2 as YSYEKL. The V gene lost 1 base and the J gene lost 5 bases, with 11 bases spanning the gap. The CDR3 is 14 residues long. The CDR3, as DNA: TGCGCCAGCAGCCAAGGGGCCAAGGGGGAGACCCAGTACTTC. It yields the protein CASSQGAKGETQYF.

This clone turned up a few times. V usage is TRBV30 and J usage is TRBJ2-5; TRBD2 matches at 12 bases. The CDR3 spans 16 residues. V lost 1 base and J lost 2; bases outside the gene matches: 5. Germline loops: CDR1 GTSNPN, CDR2 SVGIG (reference sequence). CDR3 in amino acids: CAWSDGTSGWQETQYF. The CDR3 DNA sequence: TGTGCCTGGAGTGATGGGACTAGCGGGTGGCAAGAGACCCAGTACTTC.

The chain recombines TRBV9 with TRBJ2-7; D is uncertain. Between the trimmed V and J ends, which lost 3 bases and 3 bases, there was a span of 7 bases. CDR3 length equals 12 residues. CDR1 SGDLS and CDR2 YYNGEE come from the germline V gene. In nucleotides, the CDR3 is TGTGCCAGCAGCGCCGGTGGCTACGAGCAGTACTTC. Translating gives CASSAGGYEQYF.

This chain connects TRBV13 to TRBJ1-2; D call uncertain. V shed 0 bases and J shed 7 bases, with 15 bases lying between them. The CDR3 runs to 15 residues. The germline V gene encodes CDR1 PRHDT and CDR2 FYEKMQ (reference sequence). DNA for the CDR3: TGTGCCAGCAGCTTAGGCCGCTCAGAATCGGGTGGCTACACCTTC. Its protein is CASSLGRSESGGYTF.

The genes are TRBV7-2 and TRBJ2-7; maybe TRBD1 (6 bases). CDR3 length: 16 amino acids. V lost 2 bases and J lost 6, with 20 bases in between. Germline V lookup: CDR1 SGHTA, CDR2 FQGNSA. CDR3 sequence: CASSLHSWGLVVEQYF. CDR3 DNA sequence: TGTGCCAGCAGCTTACATAGCTGGGGGCTAGTTGTCGAGCAGTACTTC.

V usage is TRBV5-1 and J usage is TRBJ1-2, with a possible D match to TRBD1 (5 bases). Trimming took off 4 bases at V and 8 bases at J, with 15 bases between the two ends. The CDR3 is 13 amino acids. Germline lookup yields CDR1 SGHRS and CDR2 YFSETQ. The CDR3 nucleotides read TGCGCCAGCAGCCACGCAGGGTCGGACGGCTACACCTTC. It yields the protein CASSHAGSDGYTF.

This rearrangement joins TRBV4-3 to TRBJ2-1; 11 nucleotides match TRBD1. The CDR3 length is 18 residues. V lost 0 bases and J lost 7; bases outside the gene matches: 11. Germline CDR1 LGHNA, CDR2 YSLEER. In DNA, the CDR3 is TGCGCCAGCAGCCAAGATAGTCGGTCGCGGGACAGGGGGAATGAGCAGTTCTTC. Residues: CASSQDSRSRDRGNEQFF.

V is TRBV27 and J is TRBJ1-1; D not certain. Germline loops: CDR1 MNHEY, CDR2 SMNVEV (reference sequence). Trimming stripped 0 bases from V and 8 bases from J, with 10 bases between. This CDR3 comprises 13 residues. The CDR3 region is CASSLSVGSEAFF. DNA of the CDR3: TGTGCCAGCAGTTTATCGGTGGGCTCCGAAGCTTTCTTT.

The chain employs TRBV6-5 and TRBJ1-5; D remains ambiguous. The CDR3 is 13 amino acids. Trimming left V 6 bases short and J 3 bases short, with 9 bases between. CDR1 and CDR2 from the germline V gene are MNHEY and SVGAGI. CDR3 amino acids: CASRRGFNQPQHF. Written as DNA, the CDR3 is TGTGCCAGCAGACGGGGTTTCAATCAGCCCCAGCATTTT.

This clone was counted once. The J gene is TRBJ1-3, the V gene TRBV7-8, with 9 bases identical to TRBD1. This CDR3 region has 14 residues. The V gene's germline CDR1 is SGHVS and CDR2 FQNEAQ. V shed 6 bases and J 8 bases; nucleotides not matched to a gene: 8. The CDR3 here is CASRPGQGRDTIYF. CDR3 DNA: TGTGCCAGCAGGCCCGGACAGGGGAGGGACACCATATATTTT.

The V and J genes are TRBV6-1 and TRBJ2-2; D possibly corresponds to TRBD2 (6 bases). V lost 10 bases and J lost 2, with 17 bases in between. Germline V gene lookup returns CDR1 MNHNS and CDR2 SASEGT. This CDR3 contains 15 residues. The CDR3 loop reads CAIGGWGSNTGELFF. CDR3 sequence (DNA): TGTGCCATCGGAGGGTGGGGCAGTAACACCGGGGAGCTGTTTTTT.

This clone was observed a few times. The CDR3 is CASSVTSGGSNEQFF. CDR3 coding DNA: TGCGCCAGCAGCGTAACTAGCGGGGGTTCTAATGAGCAGTTCTTC. The chain uses TRBV5-1 and TRBJ2-1; 11 nucleotides align to TRBD2. There are 15 residues in the CDR3. With V trimmed by 4 bases and J by 7 bases, 7 bases remained unmatched. Looked up from germline, CDR1 is SGHRS and CDR2 is YFSETQ.

The rearrangement links TRBV5-1 to TRBJ1-1; perhaps TRBD1 as D (6 bases). The germline V gene has CDR1 SGHRS and CDR2 YFSETQ. This CDR3 is built from 13 residues. Trimming shortened V by 1 base and J by 10 bases, and 14 bases separated the two germline ends. CDR3 in amino acids: CASSLPRGQGAFF. DNA of the CDR3: TGCGCCAGCAGCTTGCCCAGGGGTCAAGGAGCTTTCTTT. Filled out from reference TRBV5-1 and TRBJ1-1, the complete variable domain reads KAGVTQTPRYLIKTRGQQVTLSCSPISGHRSVSWYQQTPGQGLQFLFEYFSETQRNKGNFPGRFSGRQFSNSRSEMNVSTLELGDSALYLCASSLPRGQGAFFGQGTRLTVV.

This clone was detected a few times. This chain links TRBV7-2 with TRBJ1-1; D uncertain. The CDR3 covers 13 residues. In germline, CDR1 is SGHTA, CDR2 FQGNSA. V was pared by 3 bases and J by 1 base, with 6 bases between. CDR3 sequence (DNA): TGTGCCAGCAGCTTTAGAGGGAACACTGAAGCTTTCTTT. Translated: CASSFRGNTEAFF.

In this sample, this clone turned up a few times. The chain is built from TRBV18 and TRBJ1-1; 7 bases match TRBD1. Germline V gene lookup returns CDR1 KGHSH and CDR2 LQKENI. V dropped 6 bases and J dropped 6; count of bases not matched to a gene: 13. CDR3 length equals 15 residues. CDR3 amino acids: CASSGTESRVPEAFF. The CDR3, as DNA: TGTGCCAGCTCGGGGACAGAATCACGGGTCCCTGAAGCTTTCTTT.

CDR3 region: CASSSDREFNQPQHF. The CDR3 coding sequence is TGTGCCAGCAGTTCTGACAGGGAGTTCAATCAGCCCCAGCATTTT. This sequence joins TRBV6-5 and TRBJ1-5; 7 positions match TRBD1. The CDR3 is 15 residues long. CDR1 is MNHEY, CDR2 SVGAGI, per germline. The V segment lost 4 bases and the J segment 3 bases; nucleotides outside the gene matches: 6.

This sequence joins TRBV30 and TRBJ2-7, with D possibly being TRBD1 (6 bases). V was clipped by 2 bases and J by 2 bases, with 7 bases between them. The CDR3 is 12 residues long. Germline CDR1 and CDR2: GTSNPN and SVGIG (reference sequence). The DNA for the CDR3 is TGTGCCTGGAGTAAGGGGGCCTACGAGCAGTACTTC. Its translation: CAWSKGAYEQYF.

In its sample, this clone was seen a few times. This chain uses TRBV4-3 with TRBJ2-3, with 9 nucleotides matching TRBD2. Germline V gives CDR1 LGHNA, CDR2 YSLEER. V was clipped by 1 base and J by 6 bases; unmatched bases: 2. The length of the CDR3 is 14 residues. The CDR3 here is CASSQGGGGDTQYF. In DNA form, the CDR3 reads TGCGCCAGCAGCCAAGGCGGGGGGGGTGATACGCAGTATTTT.

V usage is TRBV10-3 and J usage is TRBJ1-2; tentatively, D is TRBD1 (5 bases). There are 13 residues in the CDR3. Germline V CDR1 and CDR2: ENHRY, SYGVKD. Trimming stripped 3 bases from V and 8 bases from J, with 13 bases between. CDR3 DNA sequence: TGTGCCATCAGTGACCCCAGGGCCGGGGGCTACACCTTC. Protein: CAISDPRAGGYTF.

V is TRBV6-5 and J is TRBJ2-1; weak D call: TRBD2 (5 bases). Looked up from germline, CDR1 is MNHEY and CDR2 is SVGAGI. V lost 7 bases to trimming and J lost 10 bases, with 11 bases between them. The CDR3 totals 11 residues. CDR3 loop: CASTLAGEQFF. CDR3 coding DNA: TGTGCCAGCACCCTAGCCGGGGAGCAGTTCTTC.

This clone was counted a few times. The chain has TRBV5-1 and TRBJ1-2; possible D gene TRBD1, 6 bases. V was cut by 2 bases and J by 2 bases, with 10 bases left in between. This CDR3 region has 14 residues. The germline gives CDR1 SGHRS, CDR2 YFSETQ. This CDR3 is CASSLQGHNYGYTF. CDR3 coding DNA: TGCGCCAGCAGCTTACAGGGACACAACTATGGCTACACCTTC.

The J gene is TRBJ2-3, the V gene TRBV5-6; 10 bases are a match to TRBD2. The CDR3 runs 19 residues. J gave up 6 bases and V 0 bases, and 16 bases lay outside the gene matches. Germline V gives CDR1 SGHDT, CDR2 YYEEEE. This CDR3 reads CASSLAVGVEAGGQDTQYF. The CDR3 DNA sequence: TGTGCCAGCAGCTTGGCCGTGGGGGTCGAAGCGGGGGGGCAGGATACGCAGTATTTT.

This clone was detected a few times. J is TRBJ2-3 and V is TRBV2, with TRBD2 matching over 10 bases. This CDR3 has 17 residues. In germline, CDR1 is SNHLY, CDR2 FYNNEI. Trimming removed 5 bases from V and 5 bases from J; junction bases left unmatched: 13. The chain's CDR3 is CASSPTPLAGAIDTQYF. The DNA of the CDR3 is TGTGCCAGCAGTCCCACTCCCCTAGCGGGAGCTATAGATACGCAGTATTTT.

The J gene is TRBJ2-5, the V gene TRBV5-1; 12 positions agree with TRBD2. V dropped 4 bases and J dropped 5; count of bases not matched to a gene: 6. CDR3 length equals 15 residues. In germline, CDR1 is SGHRS, CDR2 YFSETQ. The CDR3 DNA sequence: TGCGCCAGCAGCATAGGGACTAGCGGGCTGGAGACCCAGTACTTC. It specifies CASSIGTSGLETQYF.

V and J are TRBV6-9 and TRBJ1-1, with 10 bases aligning to TRBD1. The length of the CDR3 is 18 residues. Germline loops: CDR1 MNHGY, CDR2 SVAAGI. The trim removed 2 bases at V and 0 bases at J, leaving 9 bases unmatched. The CDR3 DNA reads TGTGCCAGCAGTTATCCCGGGACAGGGGACACCCTGAACACTGAAGCTTTCTTT. Residues: CASSYPGTGDTLNTEAFF.